The rows below give T cell receptor beta chains drawn from one sample of a study of shared clonotypes between healthy human individuals. The table came from immunoSEQ multiplex PCR; TCRdb's copy has only in-frame clones and leaves some out. The sample holds around 1.4 million clones, around 98.5% seen once. Sequences were obtained from naive CD4+ T cells sorted from blood. These receptors all stem from a man under 40 in good health. CDR3s include the opening cysteine and the closing phenylalanine or tryptophan. D genes are given only for firm matches. Clone size is not always given. Where it is, it says once, few, many or a class for expanded clones.

v_gene: TRBV14; j_gene: TRBJ1-1; abundance: NA; d_gene: NA; CDR3aa: CASSQVRNTEAFF; CDR3nt: TGTGCCAGCAGCCAAGTCAGAAACACTGAAGCTTTCTTT
v_gene: TRBV18; j_gene: TRBJ2-1; abundance: NA; d_gene: TRBD2; CDR3aa: CASSPLLLAGSYNEQFF; CDR3nt: TGTGCCAGCTCACCACTTCTACTAGCGGGCTCCTACAATGAGCAGTTCTTC
v_gene: TRBV9; j_gene: TRBJ2-7; abundance: NA; d_gene: NA; CDR3aa: CASSVDSSAYEQYF; CDR3nt: TGTGCCAGCAGCGTTGACAGTTCAGCCTACGAGCAGTACTTC
v_gene: TRBV5-4; j_gene: TRBJ2-1; abundance: NA; d_gene: NA; CDR3aa: CASSFARNEQFF; CDR3nt: TGTGCCAGCAGCTTCGCCCGCAATGAGCAGTTCTTC
v_gene: TRBV28; j_gene: TRBJ2-5; abundance: NA; d_gene: TRBD1; CDR3aa: CASSSQGAGETQYF; CDR3nt: TGTGCCAGCAGTTCCCAGGGGGCAGGGGAGACCCAGTACTTC
v_gene: TRBV2; j_gene: TRBJ2-1; abundance: NA; d_gene: TRBD1; CDR3aa: CASRTGGLDEQFF; CDR3nt: TGTGCCAGCCGGACAGGGGGCTTGGATGAGCAGTTCTTC
v_gene: TRBV9; j_gene: TRBJ2-3; abundance: once; d_gene: TRBD2; CDR3aa: CASSGTSGLVNTQYF; CDR3nt: TGTGCCAGCAGCGGGACTAGCGGTTTGGTGAATACGCAGTATTTT
v_gene: TRBV7-2; j_gene: TRBJ2-2; abundance: NA; d_gene: TRBD2; CDR3aa: CASSLGLGSSGSSAGELFF; CDR3nt: TGTGCCAGCAGCTTAGGATTGGGGAGTAGCGGGAGTTCAGCCGGGGAGCTGTTTTTT
v_gene: TRBV18; j_gene: TRBJ1-2; abundance: NA; d_gene: TRBD1; CDR3aa: CASSPIQGSYGYTF; CDR3nt: TGTGCCAGCTCACCCATACAGGGGAGCTATGGCTACACCTTC
v_gene: TRBV29-1; j_gene: TRBJ2-7; abundance: NA; d_gene: NA; CDR3aa: CSALDAYEQYF; CDR3nt: TGCAGCGCTTTGGATGCCTACGAGCAGTACTTC
v_gene: TRBV5-5; j_gene: TRBJ2-4; abundance: NA; d_gene: TRBD1; CDR3aa: CASSLRHRGDSKNIQYF; CDR3nt: TGTGCCAGCAGCTTGCGGCACAGGGGGGATTCCAAAAACATTCAGTACTTC
v_gene: TRBV11-2; j_gene: TRBJ2-1; abundance: NA; d_gene: NA; CDR3aa: CASSPRAYNEQFF; CDR3nt: TGTGCCAGCAGCCCAAGAGCTTACAATGAGCAGTTCTTC
v_gene: TRBV2; j_gene: TRBJ1-5; abundance: once; d_gene: NA; CDR3aa: CASSGTLNNQPQHF; CDR3nt: TGTGCCAGCAGCGGGACACTTAACAATCAGCCCCAGCATTTT
v_gene: TRBV10-2; j_gene: TRBJ1-1; abundance: NA; d_gene: TRBD1; CDR3aa: CASRQGQMNTEAFF; CDR3nt: TGCGCCAGCAGGCAGGGACAGATGAACACTGAAGCTTTCTTT
v_gene: TRBV29-1; j_gene: TRBJ1-2; abundance: once; d_gene: TRBD1; CDR3aa: CSVVGEGQSHGYTF; CDR3nt: TGCAGCGTTGTGGGGGAGGGACAGAGTCATGGCTACACCTTC
v_gene: TRBV10-1; j_gene: TRBJ2-5; abundance: NA; d_gene: TRBD2; CDR3aa: CASGEAGGPETQYF; CDR3nt: TGCGCAAGCGGGGAAGCGGGAGGGCCCGAGACCCAGTACTTC
v_gene: TRBV29-1; j_gene: TRBJ2-7; abundance: NA; d_gene: TRBD1; CDR3aa: CSVGRQGNEQYF; CDR3nt: TGCAGCGTTGGGAGACAGGGGAACGAGCAGTACTTC
v_gene: TRBV6-6; j_gene: TRBJ2-3; abundance: NA; d_gene: NA; CDR3aa: CASSPRSPITDTQYF; CDR3nt: TGTGCCAGCAGCCCCCGTAGCCCGATCACAGATACGCAGTATTTT
v_gene: TRBV19; j_gene: TRBJ1-5; abundance: NA; d_gene: NA; CDR3aa: CASSIGGRGRGNQPQHF; CDR3nt: TGTGCCAGTAGTATAGGGGGGAGGGGCAGAGGCAATCAGCCCCAGCATTTT
v_gene: TRBV18; j_gene: TRBJ2-5; abundance: NA; d_gene: NA; CDR3aa: CASSLLNQDSQETQYF; CDR3nt: TGTGCCAGCTCACTGCTGAATCAGGATTCCCAAGAGACCCAGTACTTC
v_gene: TRBV19; j_gene: TRBJ2-5; abundance: once; d_gene: TRBD1; CDR3aa: CASSPRRGTGNQETQYF; CDR3nt: TGTGCCAGTAGTCCTAGAAGGGGGACAGGTAACCAAGAGACCCAGTACTTC
v_gene: TRBV13; j_gene: TRBJ2-2; abundance: NA; d_gene: TRBD2; CDR3aa: CASSLRLAGVLAASGELFF; CDR3nt: TGTGCCAGCAGCTTACGACTAGCGGGAGTTTTAGCCGCCTCCGGGGAGCTGTTTTTT
v_gene: TRBV28; j_gene: TRBJ2-7; abundance: once; d_gene: NA; CDR3aa: CASSLAGIYEQYF; CDR3nt: TGTGCCAGCAGTTTAGCCGGGATCTACGAGCAGTACTTC